The 25 T cell receptor beta chains presented below share a single source sample, sequenced in a study of blood T cell repertoires in COVID-19. The repertoire was sequenced with immunoSEQ multiplex PCR; TCRdb's copy has only in-frame clones and lacks some. The sample includes approximately 430,000 clones, roughly 90% of them seen just once. The sequencing input was peripheral blood. The receptors were sampled from a young woman with active or convalescent COVID-19.

The chain couples TRBV27 to TRBJ1-1; perhaps TRBD1 as D (6 bases). From germline, CDR1 is MNHEY and CDR2 SMNVEV (reference sequence). This CDR3 is built from 14 residues. Trimming left V 3 bases short and J 1 base short, with 9 bases between. The CDR3 is CASSFGQPNTEAFF. The CDR3 DNA is TGTGCCAGCAGTTTCGGACAGCCGAACACTGAAGCTTTCTTT.

As to this clone: Other DNA sequences within the sample encode an identical CDR3. V is TRBV2 and J is TRBJ2-7; 7 bases agree with TRBD1. The germline V gene has CDR1 SNHLY and CDR2 FYNNEI. V lost 1 base, J lost 2 bases, and 2 bases stayed unmatched. This CDR3 is built from 14 residues. The CDR3 protein is CASSEGTGAYEQYF. As DNA, the CDR3 is TGTGCCAGCAGTGAAGGGACAGGCGCCTACGAGCAGTACTTC.

The rearrangement joins TRBV9 to TRBJ1-2, with 7 positions matching TRBD1. Germline-derived CDR1 and CDR2 are SGDLS and YYNGEE. The CDR3 is 14 amino acids. The ends lost 0 bases at V and 6 bases at J; junction bases unmatched: 5. The CDR3, as DNA: TGTGCCAGCAGCGTAGTGGGACAGACCCATGGCTACACCTTC. Translation: CASSVVGQTHGYTF.

The chain employs TRBV19 and TRBJ2-1; 8 bases fit TRBD1. Germline CDR1 is LNHDA and CDR2 is SQIVND (reference sequence). J was trimmed by 5 bases and V by 6 bases; bases with no gene match: 9. The CDR3 has 15 amino acids. The CDR3 sequence is CASRAGGVYDNEQFF. The CDR3 DNA reads as TGTGCCAGTAGGGCAGGGGGCGTGTATGACAATGAGCAGTTCTTC.

The rearrangement links TRBV18 to TRBJ1-5; D gene unclear. Germline V CDR1 and CDR2: KGHSH, LQKENI. The CDR3 extends over 13 amino acids. V lost 2 bases, J lost 2 bases, and 4 bases lay in between. The CDR3 region has the DNA TGTGCCAGCTCACCATCGGGCAATCAGCCCCAGCATTTT. As protein: CASSPSGNQPQHF.

J is TRBJ2-3 and V is TRBV7-8; TRBD2 might be the D (5 bases). Germline CDR1 reads SGHVS; CDR2 reads FQNEAQ. This CDR3 comprises 12 residues. V lost 4 bases to trimming and J lost 8 bases, with 10 bases between them. CDR3 sequence reads: CASSSFGSTQYF. The DNA for the CDR3 is TGTGCCAGCAGCTCGTTTGGGAGTACGCAGTATTTT.

V and J are TRBV27 and TRBJ1-5; 9 bases line up with TRBD1. Unmatched junction bases numbered 12, after V lost 9 bases and J lost 6 bases. Germline CDR1 and CDR2: MNHEY and SMNVEV (reference sequence). The CDR3 is made up of 15 amino acids. CDR3 sequence (DNA): TGTGCCAGTAGGAAAGCCGGGACAGGGCCTCAGCCCCAGCATTTT. It translates to CASRKAGTGPQPQHF.

The gene calls are TRBV6-5 and TRBJ1-1, with 7 positions matching TRBD1. The CDR3 spans 12 residues. Germline-derived CDR1 and CDR2 are MNHEY and SVGAGI. V lost 5 bases and J lost 9; bases outside the gene matches: 6. CDR3 loop: CASSPMGQQAFF. The CDR3 bases are TGTGCCAGCAGTCCAATGGGACAGCAAGCTTTCTTT.

The genes are TRBV27 and TRBJ2-3; maybe TRBD2 (6 bases). The germline gives CDR1 MNHEY, CDR2 SMNVEV (reference sequence). CDR3 size: 15 residues. V shed 4 bases and J shed 3 bases, with 14 bases lying between them. This CDR3 reads CASSWRGFRTDTQYF. The CDR3, as DNA: TGTGCCAGCAGTTGGAGGGGTTTTAGGACAGATACGCAGTATTTT.

The rearrangement uses TRBV6-6 and TRBJ1-6, with 10 nucleotides matching TRBD1. The CDR3 runs 15 residues. The J segment lost 6 bases and the V segment lost 6 bases, leaving 5 bases of the junction unmatched. Germline lookup yields CDR1 MNHNY and CDR2 SVGAGI (reference sequence). The CDR3 nucleotides are TGTGCCAGCAGGGATTGGACAGGGGGTAATTCACCCCTCCACTTT. This gives the protein CASRDWTGGNSPLHF.

The rearrangement joins TRBV9 to TRBJ1-6; D call uncertain. The CDR3 has 14 amino acids. Germline V CDR1 and CDR2: SGDLS, YYNGEE. V lost 7 bases to trimming and J lost 7 bases, with 15 bases between them. In DNA, the CDR3 is TGTGCCAGCCCTGTGGGGAGGTGGAATTCACCCCTCCACTTT. It is translated as CASPVGRWNSPLHF.

V is TRBV6-5 and J is TRBJ2-3, with a possible D match to TRBD2 (6 bases). Germline CDR1 MNHEY, CDR2 SVGAGI. This CDR3 has 13 residues. Trimming left V 7 bases short and J 2 bases short, with 10 bases between. The CDR3 nucleotides read TGTGCCAGCAAGGGACTTAACACAGATACGCAGTATTTT. It codes for CASKGLNTDTQYF.

This rearrangement joins TRBV10-3 to TRBJ1-5; TRBD1 is a possible D gene (6 bases). Trimming cost V 10 bases and J 0 bases, with 19 bases left between them. Germline CDR1 and CDR2: ENHRY and SYGVKD. The CDR3 runs to 16 residues. The CDR3 DNA reads TGTGCCACCTCCCCAGGGGAGTCTTATAGCAATCAGCCCCAGCATTTT. Translated: CATSPGESYSNQPQHF.

The chain carries TRBV6-4 and TRBJ2-1; D is perhaps TRBD1 (5 bases). The germline V gene encodes CDR1 MRHNA and CDR2 SNTAGT. V was shortened by 2 bases and J by 4 bases, with 9 bases between the two germline ends. The CDR3 has 14 residues. Here the CDR3 DNA reads TGTGCCAGCAGTGACGGGGCAGGGTACAATGAGCAGTTCTTC. Protein: CASSDGAGYNEQFF.

The gene calls are TRBV5-1 and TRBJ2-5; 7 bases are shared with TRBD2. V lost 4 bases, J lost 1 base, and 7 bases stayed unmatched. Germline CDR1 SGHRS, CDR2 YFSETQ. The CDR3 sequence is 15 residues long. The DNA for the CDR3 is TGCGCCAGCAGCCACTCCGGGGAGGGCCAAGAGACCCAGTACTTC. Translation gives CASSHSGEGQETQYF.

This chain uses TRBV4-2 with TRBJ2-7, with D possibly being TRBD2 (5 bases). The CDR3 has 16 residues. The germline V and J ends were trimmed by 3 bases and 4 bases, with 19 bases remaining between them. Germline CDR1 and CDR2: LGHNA and YNFKEQ. The chain's CDR3 is CASSHQGRDQGYEQYF. CDR3 DNA sequence: TGTGCCAGCAGCCATCAAGGACGGGATCAAGGATACGAGCAGTACTTC.

The DNA of the CDR3 is TGTGCCAGCAGTGGGCTAGCGGGAGTTACTGAGCAGTTCTTC. Its protein product is CASSGLAGVTEQFF. J is TRBJ2-1 and V is TRBV2, with TRBD2 matching over 10 bases. Per germline, CDR1 SNHLY and CDR2 FYNNEI. Trimming took 4 bases from V and 9 from J; bases not matched to a gene: 6. CDR3 length: 14 amino acids.

The V gene is TRBV5-6, the J gene TRBJ1-3; no definite D call. CDR3 length equals 15 residues. Trimming stripped 0 bases from V and 0 bases from J, with 7 bases between. CDR1 and CDR2 (germline): SGHDT, YYEEEE. The CDR3: CASSLVGNSGNTIYF. The DNA of the CDR3 is TGTGCCAGCAGCTTGGTCGGGAACTCTGGAAACACCATATATTTT.

The chain is built from TRBV19 and TRBJ2-3, with D perhaps matching TRBD2 (6 bases). Trimming removed 11 bases from V and 4 bases from J, with 19 bases in between. This CDR3 is built from 14 residues. The germline gives CDR1 LNHDA, CDR2 SQIVND (reference sequence). The CDR3 loop reads CASRVAGMADTQYF. The CDR3, as DNA: TGTGCCTCTCGAGTGGCGGGAATGGCAGATACGCAGTATTTT.

The chain's CDR3 is CASSYRDSFSYEQYF. The CDR3 coding sequence is TGTGCCAGCAGTTATCGGGACAGTTTCTCCTACGAGCAGTACTTC. The V and J genes are TRBV7-2 and TRBJ2-7; 7 bases agree with TRBD1. V was pared by 6 bases and J by 0 bases, with 8 bases of the junction left unmatched. Germline lookup yields CDR1 SGHTA and CDR2 FQGNSA. The length of the CDR3 is 15 residues. Filled out from reference TRBV7-2 and TRBJ2-7, the complete variable domain reads GAGVSQSPSNKVTEKGKDVELRCDPISGHTALYWYRQSLGQGLEFLIYFQGNSAPDKSGLPSDRFSAERTGGSVSTLTIQRTQQEDSAVYLCASSYRDSFSYEQYFGPGTRLTVT.

The V and J genes are TRBV18 and TRBJ1-2; TRBD1 matches at 7 bases. CDR3 length: 15 residues. From germline, CDR1 is KGHSH and CDR2 LQKENI. The J segment lost 4 bases and the V segment lost 1 base, leaving 6 bases of the junction unmatched. CDR3 bases: TGTGCCAGCTCACCACGGCAGGGGGAGACCTATGGCTACACCTTC. This codes for CASSPRQGETYGYTF.

This clone was counted only a few times. The chain joins TRBV4-1 to TRBJ1-1; 7 positions match TRBD1. CDR3 length equals 13 residues. Germline lookup yields CDR1 MGHRA and CDR2 YSYEKL. J lost 5 bases, V lost 5 bases, and 5 bases had no gene match. The CDR3 loop reads CASSETGETEAFF. CDR3 in DNA: TGCGCCAGCAGCGAAACAGGGGAAACTGAAGCTTTCTTT.

The rearrangement joins TRBV24-1 to TRBJ2-1; tentative D call: TRBD1 (5 bases). The V gene's germline CDR1 is KGHDR and CDR2 SFDVKD. The CDR3 loop spans 12 amino acids. The V gene lost 3 bases and the J gene lost 7 bases, with 6 bases spanning the gap. CDR3 sequence (DNA): TGTGCCACCAGTGATGACAGAAATGAGCAGTTCTTC. Protein product: CATSDDRNEQFF.

This chain uses TRBV27 with TRBJ2-6, with 9 nucleotides matching TRBD1. The CDR3 has 18 amino acids. Germline V gene sequence: CDR1 MNHEY, CDR2 SMNVEV (reference sequence). V was pared by 5 bases and J by 3 bases, with 11 bases of the junction left unmatched. CDR3 nucleotide sequence: TGTGCCAGCAGTGTATATGGGACAGGGCTGTATGGGGCCAACGTCCTGACTTTC. This sequence encodes CASSVYGTGLYGANVLTF.

In its sample, this clone was seen a few times. V usage is TRBV6-2 or TRBV6-3 and J usage is TRBJ2-3, with 14 bases fitting TRBD2. The trim removed 5 bases at V and 6 bases at J, leaving 4 bases unmatched. The CDR3 has 15 amino acids. Germline CDR1 is MNHEY and CDR2 is SVGEGT. Here the CDR3 reads CASSPTSGGADTQYF. The CDR3 nucleotides are TGTGCCAGCAGTCCGACTAGCGGGGGGGCGGATACGCAGTATTTT.